The clone carrying this TCR beta chain was recorded once. This sample is drawn from a study of blood T cell repertoires in COVID-19. In the study overall: Samples came from the United States, Italy and Spain, spanning acute and convalescent COVID-19. The cDNA or gDNA used as material had been derived from T cells, B-cell-depleted T cells, or PBMCs.

The Seattle site enrolled patients during active infection and followed them longitudinally. Authors' data handling: From reference gene primer amplification, estimates of nucleated cell counts were derived. Only in-frame clones appear in the TCRdb table, and some are missing; sequencing was by immunoSEQ multiplex PCR. The DNA gave D and trimming, while V, J and clone size come from that table. Among more than 200,000 clones listed, around nine tenths were seen once. V lost 5 bases to trimming and J lost 1 base; unmatched junction nucleotides: 1. CDR3 size: 14 residues. Germline V CDR1 and CDR2: LGHDT, YNNKEL (reference sequence).

The V gene is TRBV3-1 (or the pseudogene TRBV3-2), the J gene TRBJ1-1; TRBD1 matches 10 bases. Sequences were obtained from peripheral blood. The sequence derives from a woman aged 60-75 years with COVID-19, enrolled during active disease. The CDR3 DNA reads as TGTGCCAGCAGCGGGGACAGGGGGAACACTGAAGCTTTCTTT. This codes for CASSGDRGNTEAFF.